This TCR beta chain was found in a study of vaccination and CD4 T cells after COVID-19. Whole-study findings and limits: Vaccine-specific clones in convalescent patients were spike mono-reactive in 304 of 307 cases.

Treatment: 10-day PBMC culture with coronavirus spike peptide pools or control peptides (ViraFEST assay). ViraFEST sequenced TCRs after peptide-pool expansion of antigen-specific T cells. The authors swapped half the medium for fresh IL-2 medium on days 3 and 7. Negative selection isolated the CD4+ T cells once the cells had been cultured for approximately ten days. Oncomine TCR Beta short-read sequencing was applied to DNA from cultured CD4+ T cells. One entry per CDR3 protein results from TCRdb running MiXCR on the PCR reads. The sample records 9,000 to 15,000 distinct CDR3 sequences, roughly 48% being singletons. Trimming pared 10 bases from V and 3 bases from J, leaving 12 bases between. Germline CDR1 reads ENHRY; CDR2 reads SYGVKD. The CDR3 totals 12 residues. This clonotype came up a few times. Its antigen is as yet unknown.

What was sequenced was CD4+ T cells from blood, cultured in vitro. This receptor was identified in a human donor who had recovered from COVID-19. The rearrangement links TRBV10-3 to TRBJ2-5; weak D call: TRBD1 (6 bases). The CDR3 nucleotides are TGTGCCAACGGGGACACAGAAGAGACCCAGTACTTC. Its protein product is CANGDTEETQYF.